These 11 T cell receptor beta chains share one sample of origin, sequenced in a study of T cell responses to AZD1222 COVID-19 vaccine. Assay used: immunoSEQ multiplex PCR; TCRdb lists only in-frame clones, some missing. This table has some 150,000 clones, approximately 88% appearing once. The material sequenced was peripheral blood, taken on day 0 of MenACWY control vaccination. The source of these receptors is an adult in good health.

The chain combines TRBV24-1 with TRBJ1-2; D is undetermined. This CDR3 region has 16 residues. V was cut by 5 bases and J by 8 bases, with 23 bases left in between. The germline V gene has CDR1 KGHDR and CDR2 SFDVKD. The CDR3 sequence: CATSVYLFQAVRGYTF. CDR3 nucleotide sequence: TGTGCCACCAGTGTCTACCTATTTCAGGCTGTTAGGGGCTACACCTTC.

This chain's CDR3 is CASSLMGNYGYTF. The CDR3 DNA is TGTGCCAGCAGCTTAATGGGGAACTATGGCTACACCTTC. The rearrangement links TRBV7-2 to TRBJ1-2; D uncertain. There are 13 residues in the CDR3. V dropped 2 bases and J dropped 2 bases, with 6 bases sitting between them. Germline values: CDR1 SGHTA, CDR2 FQGNSA.

The rearrangement joins TRBV19 to TRBJ1-5, with a possible D match to TRBD1 (6 bases). Trimming removed 8 bases at V and 11 bases at J, with 22 bases between. Germline CDR1 reads LNHDA; CDR2 reads SQIVND (reference sequence). The CDR3 extends over 14 amino acids. CDR3 DNA sequence: TGTGCCAGTTCCAAAATCGCTCAGACAGGAGCCCAGCATTTT. This gives the protein CASSKIAQTGAQHF.

This clone was seen a single time. V usage is TRBV5-1 and J usage is TRBJ1-6, with unresolved D. CDR1 and CDR2 from the germline V gene are SGHRS and YFSETQ. Trimming cost V 1 base and J 8 bases, with 7 bases left between them. The CDR3 is made up of 13 amino acids. This CDR3 is CASSLRVDSPLHF. The CDR3 DNA reads as TGCGCCAGCAGCTTGAGGGTAGATTCACCCCTCCACTTT.

The chain employs TRBV7-9 and TRBJ1-2; TRBD1 matches 9 bases. With 4 bases clipped from V and 5 bases from J, the junction kept 5 bases outside the gene matches. The CDR3 is made up of 14 amino acids. Germline assignment: CDR1 SEHNR and CDR2 FQNEAQ (reference sequence). CDR3 region: CASSWGQGGYGYTF. In DNA form, the CDR3 reads TGTGCCAGCAGCTGGGGACAGGGTGGTTATGGCTACACCTTC. The entire variable domain, with the rest obtained from reference TRBV7-9 and TRBJ1-2, is as follows: DTGVSQNPRHKITKRGQNVTFRCDPISEHNRLYWYRQTLGQGPEFLTYFQNEAQLEKSRLLSDRFSAERPKGSFSTLEIQRTEQGDSAMYLCASSWGQGGYGYTFGSGTRLTVV.

The chain has TRBV2 and TRBJ1-6; no firm D call. This CDR3 is built from 15 residues. V shed 2 bases and J shed 8 bases, with 13 bases lying between them. The V gene's germline CDR1 is SNHLY and CDR2 FYNNEI. As DNA, the CDR3 is TGTGCCAGCAGTGAATGGAAGGGAGTGGATTCACCCCTCCACTTT. This gives the protein CASSEWKGVDSPLHF.

The V gene is TRBV11-2, the J gene TRBJ2-3; D not certain. The germline gives CDR1 SGHAT, CDR2 FQNNGV. The CDR3 spans 12 residues. V was trimmed by 5 bases and J by 2 bases, leaving 5 bases between them. The CDR3 sequence is CASSPYTDTQYF. In nucleotides, the CDR3 is TGTGCCAGCAGCCCATACACAGATACGCAGTATTTT.

V and J are TRBV11-3 and TRBJ1-1; no clear D gene. The CDR3 runs 13 residues. CDR1 and CDR2 (germline): SGHNT, YENEEA. Trimming took off 4 bases at V and 0 bases at J, with 6 bases between the two ends. CDR3 region: CASSSQVNTEAFF. The CDR3 DNA reads as TGTGCCAGCAGCTCCCAGGTGAACACTGAAGCTTTCTTT.

The chain recombines TRBV21-1 with TRBJ2-1; no check of the table's D call, TRBD2, against the DNA was made. TRBV21-1 is labeled a pseudogene. The length of the CDR3 is 13 residues. In nucleotides, the CDR3 is TGTGCCAGCAGCATCAAGCGAGGTAATGAGCAGTTCTTC. Translated, it gives CASSIKRGNEQFF.

The rearrangement joins TRBV6-5 to TRBJ1-1; D may be TRBD1 (5 bases). Trimming shortened V by 2 bases and J by 4 bases, and 14 bases separated the two germline ends. The CDR3 consists of 15 residues. Per germline, CDR1 MNHEY and CDR2 SVGAGI. The CDR3: CASSYRQGVGTEAFF. The CDR3 DNA sequence: TGTGCCAGCAGTTACAGGCAGGGAGTGGGCACTGAAGCTTTCTTT.

This rearrangement joins TRBV3-1 (or the pseudogene TRBV3-2) to TRBJ2-3; 7 nucleotides agree with TRBD2. CDR1 and CDR2 from the germline V gene are LGHDT and YNNKEL (reference sequence). Trimming at V came to 1 base and at J to 11 bases, leaving 9 bases not matched to a gene. The CDR3 is 14 residues long. The CDR3 reads CASSQVRGLEEQYF. For the CDR3, the DNA is TGTGCCAGCAGCCAAGTGAGAGGACTAGAAGAGCAGTATTTT.